Presented here are 29 T cell receptor beta chains from one specimen sequenced in a study of Ad26.COV2.S vaccination and SARS-CoV-2 variants. Treatment described: some 19 received Ad26.COV2.S at low or high dose, single or two shots; roughly five received placebo; per-sample allocation not given. On day 63 after the first injection, vaccine and placebo recipients gave samples. TCRdb's table, derived via immunoSEQ multiplex PCR, lists solely in-frame clones and lacks some. The sample holds roughly 450,000 clones, 90% seen once. The sample consisted of peripheral blood, taken in a trial of Ad26.COV2.S vaccine versus placebo. Source of these receptors: a person aged 18-65 years who received the Ad26.COV2.S COVID-19 vaccine or a placebo.

This sequence joins TRBV3-1 (or the pseudogene TRBV3-2) and TRBJ2-7; 7 bases agree with TRBD2. Germline V lookup: CDR1 LGHDT, CDR2 YNNKEL (reference sequence). The length of the CDR3 is 13 residues. The ends lost 4 bases at V and 3 bases at J; junction bases unmatched: 3. DNA for the CDR3: TGTGCCAGCAGCCTCGGGACTAACTACGAGCAGTACTTC. This encodes CASSLGTNYEQYF.

The chain recombines TRBV29-1 with TRBJ2-3; 10 bases map to TRBD2. The CDR3 covers 15 residues. V gave up 6 bases and J gave up 2 bases; unmatched junction bases: 8. In germline, CDR1 is SQVTM, CDR2 ANQGSEA. CDR3 nucleotides: TGCAGCGTGGGGAAGACTAGCGGGTTCACAGATACGCAGTATTTT. Amino acids: CSVGKTSGFTDTQYF.

As DNA, the CDR3 is TGTGCCAGCAGCGAACAGGGTTTGAGCAATCAGCCCCAGCATTTT. The encoded protein is CASSEQGLSNQPQHF. The chain has TRBV2 and TRBJ1-5; D is perhaps TRBD1 (6 bases). This CDR3 is built from 15 residues. The germline gives CDR1 SNHLY, CDR2 FYNNEI. With 6 bases removed from V and 1 base from J, the gap between germline ends came to 13 bases.

In the case of this clone: The same CDR3 also results from other DNA sequences found in this sample. This sequence joins TRBV18 and TRBJ1-5; tentative D call: TRBD1 (5 bases). The V gene lost 2 bases and the J gene lost 0 bases, with 8 bases spanning the gap. Germline CDR1 is KGHSH and CDR2 is LQKENI. The length of the CDR3 is 15 residues. CDR3 sequence (DNA): TGTGCCAGCTCACCAACGGGGGATAGCAATCAGCCCCAGCATTTT. It translates to CASSPTGDSNQPQHF. Filled out from reference TRBV18 and TRBJ1-5, the complete variable domain reads NAGVMQNPRHLVRRRGQEARLRCSPMKGHSHVYWYRQLPEEGLKFMVYLQKENIIDESGMPKERFSAEFPKEGPSILRIQQVVRGDSAAYFCASSPTGDSNQPQHFGDGTRLSIL.

Comment on this clone: This same CDR3 is encoded by further DNA sequences in the sample. J is TRBJ2-7 and V is TRBV7-2; TRBD2 agrees at 8 bases. This CDR3 is 15 amino acids long. From germline, CDR1 is SGHTA and CDR2 FQGNSA. Trimming took 1 base from V and 2 from J; bases not matched to a gene: 4. In DNA, the CDR3 is TGTGCCAGCAGCTTAGGGCTAGCGGGTGCCTACGAGCAGTACTTC. This encodes CASSLGLAGAYEQYF.

The CDR3 nucleotides read TGTGCCTGGAGTTTTGGCCAATCTAAGCCCCAGCATTTT. It translates to CAWSFGQSKPQHF. The V and J genes are TRBV30 and TRBJ1-5; D not certain. This CDR3 contains 13 residues. V gave up 2 bases and J gave up 8 bases, with 13 bases separating them. Germline values: CDR1 GTSNPN, CDR2 SVGIG (reference sequence).

This clone was seen a single time. The rearrangement joins TRBV27 to TRBJ2-7, with a possible D match to TRBD2 (7 bases). Looked up from germline, CDR1 is MNHEY and CDR2 is SMNVEV (reference sequence). The CDR3 consists of 14 residues. The V end was cut by 3 bases, the J end by 5 bases, with 14 bases between. The CDR3 bases are TGTGCCAGCAGTTTCCTCGGGGGGCGGAACGAGCAGTACTTC. It encodes CASSFLGGRNEQYF.

J is TRBJ1-1 and V is TRBV3-1 (or the pseudogene TRBV3-2), with D uncertain. Germline assignment: CDR1 LGHDT and CDR2 YNNKEL (reference sequence). Trimming removed 0 bases from V and 0 bases from J, with 8 bases in between. The CDR3 spans 15 residues. The CDR3 bases are TGTGCCAGCAGCCAAGACCTGAGTGTGAACACTGAAGCTTTCTTT. This encodes CASSQDLSVNTEAFF.

V usage is TRBV4-3 and J usage is TRBJ2-3; tentative D call: TRBD2 (6 bases). The CDR3 runs to 16 residues. The ends were cut back, 0 bases at V and 3 bases at J, with 13 bases in the middle. Germline V gene sequence: CDR1 LGHNA, CDR2 YSLEER. CDR3 sequence: CASSQDMEGLTDTQYF. In DNA form, the CDR3 reads TGCGCCAGCAGCCAAGATATGGAGGGGTTAACAGATACGCAGTATTTT.

This sequence joins TRBV4-1 and TRBJ1-1, with D tentatively TRBD1 (5 bases). Germline loops: CDR1 MGHRA, CDR2 YSYEKL. Trimming left V 0 bases short and J 8 bases short, with 19 bases between. This CDR3 comprises 16 residues. CDR3: CASSQDPGLGGSEAFF. The DNA of the CDR3 is TGCGCCAGCAGCCAAGATCCGGGGTTGGGGGGTTCGGAAGCTTTCTTT.

This clone came up a few times. The rearrangement links TRBV5-1 to TRBJ1-6, with 10 bases matching TRBD1. The length of the CDR3 is 17 residues. The germline CDR1 and CDR2 sequences are SGHRS and YFSETQ. V lost 5 bases and J lost 5; bases outside the gene matches: 10. The CDR3 coding sequence is TGCGCCAGCAGAAGGCTCGGGACAGGGGCGGATAATTCACCCCTCCACTTT. It encodes CASRRLGTGADNSPLHF.

This rearrangement joins TRBV30 to TRBJ2-1; D remains unclear. Germline values: CDR1 GTSNPN, CDR2 SVGIG (reference sequence). The V gene lost 0 bases and the J gene lost 5 bases, with 5 bases spanning the gap. The length of the CDR3 is 12 residues. The CDR3 bases are TGTGCCTGGAGTGTACCCCACAATGAGCAGTTCTTC. Translation: CAWSVPHNEQFF.

The chain employs TRBV4-3 and TRBJ1-1, with unresolved D. Trimming shortened V by 4 bases and J by 1 base, and 13 bases separated the two germline ends. CDR3 length: 15 residues. Germline loops: CDR1 LGHNA, CDR2 YSLEER. In DNA, the CDR3 is TGCGCCAGCAGCCCAAGACGGACCGAGAACACTGAAGCTTTCTTT. It translates to CASSPRRTENTEAFF.

This chain links TRBV28 with TRBJ1-3, with a possible D match to TRBD1 (6 bases). CDR3 size: 14 residues. The germline CDR1 and CDR2 sequences are MDHEN and SYDVKM. V was cut by 3 bases and J by 4 bases, with 10 bases left in between. CDR3: CASSFGQGGNTIYF. The CDR3 nucleotides are TGTGCCAGCAGTTTTGGCCAGGGGGGAAACACCATATATTTT.

This chain uses TRBV20-1 with TRBJ2-5; D remains unclear. Germline values: CDR1 DFQATT, CDR2 SNEGSKA (reference sequence). V was pared by 4 bases and J by 5 bases, with 8 bases between. The CDR3 spans 11 residues. For the CDR3, the DNA is TGCAGTGCTAATAGGGCGGAGACCCAGTACTTC. Translated, it gives CSANRAETQYF.

This sequence joins TRBV3-1 (or the pseudogene TRBV3-2) and TRBJ2-5, with D possibly called TRBD1 or TRBD2 (5 bases each). The V and J ends lost 4 bases and 5 bases respectively, with 17 bases between them. The CDR3 length is 15 residues. Germline assignment: CDR1 LGHDT and CDR2 YNNKEL (reference sequence). Here the CDR3 reads CASSRGMQGRETQYF. Written as DNA, the CDR3 is TGTGCCAGCAGCCGGGGGATGCAGGGTAGGGAGACCCAGTACTTC.

The gene calls are TRBV29-1 and TRBJ1-5; D is uncertain. This CDR3 contains 14 residues. Per germline, CDR1 SQVTM and CDR2 ANQGSEA. V lost 4 bases and J 0 bases, leaving 10 bases between the germline ends. The CDR3 protein is CSVATDYSNQPQHF. The CDR3 bases are TGCAGCGTTGCGACCGATTATAGCAATCAGCCCCAGCATTTT.

The rearrangement uses TRBV6-2 or TRBV6-3 and TRBJ1-2; D possibly corresponds to TRBD1 (5 bases). V gave up 5 bases and J gave up 4 bases, with 8 bases separating them. From germline, CDR1 is MNHEY and CDR2 SVGEGT. The CDR3 consists of 12 residues. For the CDR3, the DNA is TGTGCCAGCAGTCGGGGGACCTATGGCTACACCTTC. Encoded protein: CASSRGTYGYTF.

The CDR3 DNA follows: TGTGCCAGCCGCCGTGCAGAAGGACTAGCGGGAGGAACAGATACGCAGTATTTT. It translates to CASRRAEGLAGGTDTQYF. V gene TRBV19 combines with J gene TRBJ2-3, with 14 positions matching TRBD2. Per the germline V gene, CDR1 is LNHDA and CDR2 is SQIVND (reference sequence). The CDR3 sequence is 18 residues long. The junction had 14 bases not matched to a gene; V was cut back by 9 bases and J by 3 bases.

For the CDR3, the DNA is TGTGCCAGTAACCCTAGCGGGACGGTAGATACGCAGTATTTT. Its translation: CASNPSGTVDTQYF. The gene calls are TRBV19 and TRBJ2-3, with TRBD2 matching over 9 bases. Per germline, CDR1 LNHDA and CDR2 SQIVND (reference sequence). V shed 7 bases and J 5 bases; nucleotides not matched to a gene: 7. CDR3 length: 14 residues.

The chain combines TRBV4-1 with TRBJ1-1; 10 nucleotides agree with TRBD1. Losses at the gene ends were 5 bases for V and 2 bases for J; bases not matched to a gene: 8. CDR3 size: 16 residues. Germline assignment: CDR1 MGHRA and CDR2 YSYEKL. CDR3 region: CASSARQGAINTEAFF. The CDR3 DNA reads TGCGCCAGCAGCGCCCGACAGGGGGCGATTAACACTGAAGCTTTCTTT.

The chain combines TRBV29-1 with TRBJ1-2; 7 bases are a match to TRBD1. The CDR3 is 15 amino acids. CDR1 and CDR2 (germline): SQVTM, ANQGSEA. V trimming: 2 bases; J trimming: 4 bases; junction bases outside the gene matches: 10. The CDR3 region is CSVEQLGRGLYGYTF. CDR3 sequence (DNA): TGCAGCGTTGAACAGTTGGGGAGGGGGCTCTATGGCTACACCTTC.

In DNA, the CDR3 is TGTGCCAGCACAGCACCTAGCTCTGGAAACACCATATATTTT. Its protein is CASTAPSSGNTIYF. The V and J genes are TRBV6-6 and TRBJ1-3; D is unclear. The germline V gene has CDR1 MNHNY and CDR2 SVGAGI (reference sequence). This CDR3 spans 14 amino acids. The germline V and J ends were trimmed by 7 bases and 0 bases, with 10 bases remaining between them.

V and J are TRBV15 and TRBJ2-5, with D unclear. The germline gives CDR1 LNHNV, CDR2 YYDKDF (reference sequence). Trimming pared 1 base from V and 2 bases from J, leaving 11 bases between. The CDR3 has 15 amino acids. CDR3: CATSRGTTLQETQYF. The CDR3 nucleotides read TGTGCCACCAGCAGAGGGACGACACTTCAAGAGACCCAGTACTTC.

The chain has TRBV12-5 and TRBJ2-7, with D perhaps matching TRBD1 (5 bases). CDR3 length: 14 amino acids. V was pared by 5 bases and J by 1 base, with 12 bases between. Germline values: CDR1 LGHNT, CDR2 FRNRAP. Here the CDR3 reads CASGKPGISYEQYF. In nucleotides, the CDR3 is TGTGCTAGTGGTAAACCAGGGATTTCCTACGAGCAGTACTTC.

The chain links TRBV5-4 to TRBJ2-5, with D perhaps being TRBD1 or TRBD2 (5 bases each). This CDR3 spans 14 amino acids. Germline V gene data show CDR1 as SGHNT and CDR2 as YYREEE (reference sequence). V shed 4 bases and J shed 4 bases, with 14 bases lying between them. CDR3 bases: TGTGCCAGCAGCAAAACCGGGACGGGAGAGACCCAGTACTTC. The encoded protein is CASSKTGTGETQYF.

The chain has TRBV30 and TRBJ1-1, with 7 bases fitting TRBD1. Germline V gene data show CDR1 as GTSNPN and CDR2 as SVGIG (reference sequence). The CDR3 length is 12 residues. V dropped 2 bases and J dropped 5; count of bases not matched to a gene: 2. The CDR3 DNA reads TGTGCCTGGAGTCCGACAGGGACTGAAGCTTTCTTT. It specifies CAWSPTGTEAFF.

The chain is built from TRBV4-2 and TRBJ1-6; TRBD1 is a possible D gene (6 bases). The germline gives CDR1 LGHNA, CDR2 YNFKEQ. This CDR3 contains 18 residues. Between the trimmed V and J ends, which lost 2 bases and 1 base, there was a span of 15 bases. CDR3 coding DNA: TGTGCCAGCAGCCAAAAGGAGGGGGGCAAGTCCTATAATTCACCCCTCCACTTT. This sequence encodes CASSQKEGGKSYNSPLHF.

This sequence joins TRBV28 and TRBJ2-7; possibly TRBD1 for D (6 bases). V gave up 1 base and J gave up 6 bases, with 13 bases separating them. Germline assignment: CDR1 MDHEN and CDR2 SYDVKM. The CDR3 is 14 residues long. CDR3 protein: CASSLSYRVGEQYF. The CDR3 coding sequence is TGTGCCAGCAGTTTATCCTACAGGGTGGGCGAGCAGTACTTC.